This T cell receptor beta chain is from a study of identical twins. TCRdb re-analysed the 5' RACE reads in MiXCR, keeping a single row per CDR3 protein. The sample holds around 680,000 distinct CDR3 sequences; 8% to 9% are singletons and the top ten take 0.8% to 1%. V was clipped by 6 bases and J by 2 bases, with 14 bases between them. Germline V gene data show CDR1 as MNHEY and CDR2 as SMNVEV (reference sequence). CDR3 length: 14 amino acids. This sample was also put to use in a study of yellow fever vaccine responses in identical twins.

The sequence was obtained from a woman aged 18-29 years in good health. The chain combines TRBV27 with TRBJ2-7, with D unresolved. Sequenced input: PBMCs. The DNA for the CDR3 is TGTGCCAGCAGCTTCCTGGACGGAACCTACGAGCAGTACTTC. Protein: CASSFLDGTYEQYF.